This entry lists 5 T cell receptor beta chains sequenced from one sample in a study of T cell responses to AZD1222 COVID-19 vaccine. Assay: immunoSEQ multiplex PCR; the TCRdb copy retains only in-frame clones and omits some. The sample carries roughly 160,000 clones, 90% recorded once. Sequenced material: peripheral blood, taken on day 0 of AZD1222 vaccination. Every receptor here comes from an adult in good health.

The rearrangement joins TRBV19 to TRBJ1-5; D is unclear. V gave up 5 bases and J gave up 2 bases, with 10 bases separating them. The CDR3 covers 14 residues. CDR1 is LNHDA and CDR2 is SQIVND in the germline V gene (reference sequence). CDR3 sequence reads: CASSFTRGNQPQHF. CDR3 bases: TGTGCCAGTAGTTTCACTAGGGGCAATCAGCCCCAGCATTTT.

The chain recombines TRBV20-1 with TRBJ2-3; no definite D call. Trimming shortened V by 3 bases and J by 0 bases, and 10 bases separated the two germline ends. The CDR3 sequence is 14 residues long. The germline gives CDR1 DFQATT, CDR2 SNEGSKA (reference sequence). CDR3 coding DNA: TGCAGTGCTAGTGTGGCGTACAGCACAGATACGCAGTATTTT. The encoded protein is CSASVAYSTDTQYF.

The chain uses TRBV21-1 and TRBJ1-6. TRBV21-1 corresponds to a pseudogene. CDR3 length: 14 residues. The CDR3 region is CASSPRMDNSPLHF. CDR3 DNA: TGTGCCAGCAGCCCCCGGATGGATAATTCACCCCTCCACTTT.

The chain recombines TRBV24-1 with TRBJ2-7; D gene ambiguous. The CDR3 contains 13 residues. Germline V gives CDR1 KGHDR, CDR2 SFDVKD. V was trimmed by 9 bases and J by 0 bases, leaving 11 bases between them. CDR3 DNA: TGTGCCACCCAATTTGGAAGCTCCTACGAGCAGTACTTC. Its translation: CATQFGSSYEQYF.

The V and J genes are TRBV3-1 (or the pseudogene TRBV3-2) and TRBJ2-3; no definite D call. The CDR3 runs 11 residues. V lost 1 base and J 9 bases, leaving 5 bases between the germline ends. In germline, CDR1 is LGHDT, CDR2 YNNKEL (reference sequence). The CDR3 bases are TGTGCCAGCAGCCAAGCCCGGACGCAGTATTTT. Amino acid sequence: CASSQARTQYF.